This TCR beta chain was obtained from a study of identical twins. The CDR3 spans 14 residues. The V end lost 0 bases, the J end lost 5 bases, and 10 bases lay between the germline ends. Germline V gives CDR1 MNHEY, CDR2 SVGAGI. TCRdb re-called the 5' RACE reads with MiXCR, one entry per CDR3 protein. Here the sample spans a few hundred thousand distinct CDR3 sequences, less than 20% being singletons. V is TRBV6-5 and J is TRBJ2-5; D ambiguous. Material: naive T cells sorted from blood. This receptor was obtained from a man aged 45-65 years in good health. CDR3 sequence reads: CASSYSNPSETQYF. Written as DNA, the CDR3 is TGTGCCAGCAGTTACTCGAACCCGTCGGAGACCCAGTACTTC.